Presented here are 7 T cell receptor beta chains from one specimen sequenced in a study of cytomegalovirus exposure and HLA in healthy donors. A multiplex PCR was run with 60 Vbeta primers and 13 Jbeta primers. Profiled with immunoSEQ multiplex PCR; TCRdb holds only in-frame clones, not every one. The sample features 70,000 to 85,000 clones, with 6.5% to 9.5% in its top ten. The sample taken for sequencing was PBMCs. Receptor source: a female donor in good health and CMV-seropositive.

The J gene is TRBJ2-7, the V gene TRBV18; TRBD1 agrees at 9 bases. The CDR3 consists of 17 residues. From germline, CDR1 is KGHSH and CDR2 LQKENI. With V trimmed by 6 bases and J by 1 base, 13 bases remained unmatched. The CDR3 loop reads CASSRKVPGQGSYEQYF. In DNA, the CDR3 is TGTGCCAGCTCCCGGAAAGTCCCGGGACAGGGATCCTACGAGCAGTACTTC.

The chain joins TRBV5-5 to TRBJ1-4, with 8 bases matching TRBD1. In germline, CDR1 is SGHKS, CDR2 YYEKEE (reference sequence). The junction had 9 bases not matched to a gene; V was cut back by 4 bases and J by 10 bases. The CDR3 has 14 amino acids. The CDR3 region is CASSRPGGLPKLFF. DNA of the CDR3: TGTGCCAGCAGCCGACCAGGGGGCCTTCCAAAACTGTTTTTT.

The chain combines TRBV5-1 with TRBJ1-1, with 10 positions matching TRBD1. Germline V gene lookup returns CDR1 SGHRS and CDR2 YFSETQ. V dropped 4 bases and J dropped 5; count of bases not matched to a gene: 5. The CDR3 has 14 residues. The CDR3 loop reads CASSGWTGGTEAFF. For the CDR3, the DNA is TGCGCCAGCAGCGGATGGACAGGGGGAACTGAAGCTTTCTTT.

V usage is TRBV27 and J usage is TRBJ1-6, with D possibly TRBD1 on 6 matching bases. The V gene's germline CDR1 is MNHEY and CDR2 SMNVEV (reference sequence). This CDR3 comprises 15 residues. V gave up 3 bases and J gave up 2 bases, with 8 bases separating them. CDR3 nucleotides: TGTGCCAGCAGTTTTACAGGGCCCTATAATTCACCCCTCCACTTT. Translating it yields CASSFTGPYNSPLHF.

The chain joins TRBV5-1 to TRBJ2-3; D unclear. Trimming pared 2 bases from V and 2 bases from J, leaving 9 bases between. This CDR3 is built from 14 residues. CDR1 SGHRS and CDR2 YFSETQ come from the germline V gene. The CDR3 DNA follows: TGCGCCAGCAGCTTTACAACCATCACAGATACGCAGTATTTT. Translated: CASSFTTITDTQYF.

This rearrangement joins TRBV2 to TRBJ2-1, with D perhaps TRBD1 (5 bases). The CDR3 sequence is 16 residues long. CDR1 SNHLY and CDR2 FYNNEI come from the germline V gene. V lost 6 bases, J lost 0 bases, and 15 bases lay in between. The CDR3 sequence is CASRVTALSSYNEQFF. CDR3 sequence (DNA): TGTGCCAGCAGAGTGACAGCCCTGAGCTCCTACAATGAGCAGTTCTTC.

The chain couples TRBV9 to TRBJ1-2, with 9 nucleotides matching TRBD1. CDR1 and CDR2 from the germline V gene are SGDLS and YYNGEE. The J segment lost 4 bases and the V segment lost 3 bases, leaving 7 bases of the junction unmatched. The CDR3 consists of 15 residues. This CDR3 is CASSATQGAPYGYTF. CDR3 DNA: TGTGCCAGCAGCGCCACACAGGGGGCCCCCTATGGCTACACCTTC.